This TCR beta chain was recovered during a study of OX40 agonist ivuxolimab in advanced cancers. Generated by immunoSEQ multiplex PCR, the TCRdb table keeps only in-frame clones and is missing some. The repertoire has tens of thousands of clones, approximately 80% of them found once; the top ten carry 5.5%. The germline V gene has CDR1 MNHNY and CDR2 SVGAGI (reference sequence). The CDR3 is 15 amino acids. The trim removed 6 bases at V and 3 bases at J, leaving 4 bases unmatched. The TCR sequence derives from an adult with an advanced solid tumor such as melanoma, head and neck, liver or kidney cancer. V usage is TRBV6-6 and J usage is TRBJ2-2; 10 bases map to TRBD1. The sample here was CD4+ or CD8+ T cells sorted from blood, taken in a trial of the OX40 agonist ivuxolimab. The CDR3 here is CASRGQGRDTGELFF. CDR3 DNA: TGTGCCAGCAGGGGACAGGGGCGGGACACCGGGGAGCTGTTTTTT.